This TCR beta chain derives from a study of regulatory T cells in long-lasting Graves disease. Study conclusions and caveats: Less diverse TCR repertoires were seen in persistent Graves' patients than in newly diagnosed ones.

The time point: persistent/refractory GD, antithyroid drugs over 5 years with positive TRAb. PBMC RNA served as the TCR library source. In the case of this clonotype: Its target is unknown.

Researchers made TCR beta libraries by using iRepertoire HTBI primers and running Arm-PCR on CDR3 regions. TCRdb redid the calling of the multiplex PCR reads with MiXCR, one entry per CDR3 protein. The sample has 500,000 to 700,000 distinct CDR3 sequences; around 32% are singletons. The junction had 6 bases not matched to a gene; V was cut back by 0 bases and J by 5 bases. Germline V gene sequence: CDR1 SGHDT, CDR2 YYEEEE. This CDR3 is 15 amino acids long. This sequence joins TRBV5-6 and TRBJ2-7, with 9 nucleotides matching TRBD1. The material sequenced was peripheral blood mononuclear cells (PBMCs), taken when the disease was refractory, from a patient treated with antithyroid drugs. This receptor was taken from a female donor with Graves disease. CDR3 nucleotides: TGTGCCAGCAGCTTGGGACAGGGGGTACTAAACGAGCAGTACTTC. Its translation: CASSLGQGVLNEQYF.